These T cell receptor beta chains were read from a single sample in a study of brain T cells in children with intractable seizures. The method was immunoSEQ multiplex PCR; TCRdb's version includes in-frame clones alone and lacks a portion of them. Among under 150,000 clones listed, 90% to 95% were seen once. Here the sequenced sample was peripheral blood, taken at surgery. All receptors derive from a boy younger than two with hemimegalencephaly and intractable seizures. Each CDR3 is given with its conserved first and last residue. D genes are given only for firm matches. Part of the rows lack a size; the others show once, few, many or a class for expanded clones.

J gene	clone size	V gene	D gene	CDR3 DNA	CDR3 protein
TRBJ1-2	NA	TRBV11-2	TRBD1	TGTGCCAGCAGCTTAGGGACGAGCAGGGGGCATGGCTACACCTTC	CASSLGTSRGHGYTF
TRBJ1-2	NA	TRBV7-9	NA	TGTGCCAGCAGACCGCCCGGCAGCGCCAACTATGGCTACACCTTC	CASRPPGSANYGYTF
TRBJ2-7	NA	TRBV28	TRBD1	TGTGCCAGCAGCTCCGGGACAGGGGGGTACGAGCAGTACTTC	CASSSGTGGYEQYF
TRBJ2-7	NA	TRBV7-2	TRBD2	TGTGCCAGCAGCTTAGGCCCCCTCCTAGCGGGAGGGCTCTACGAGCAGTACTTC	CASSLGPLLAGGLYEQYF
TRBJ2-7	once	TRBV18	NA	TGTGCCAGCTCACCACTGACTAGCTACGAGCAGTACTTC	CASSPLTSYEQYF
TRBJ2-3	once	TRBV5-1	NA	TGCGCCAGCAGCTTGGTGGGCCGAGGGGATACGCAGTATTTT	CASSLVGRGDTQYF
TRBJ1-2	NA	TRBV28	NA	TGTGCCAGCCTTACAGGACTCTATGGCTACACCTTC	CASLTGLYGYTF
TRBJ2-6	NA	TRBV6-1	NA	TGTGCCAGCAGTGTCCGGGGGTCCTACTCTGGGGCCAACGTCCTGACTTTC	CASSVRGSYSGANVLTF
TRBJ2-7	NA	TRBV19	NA	TGTGCCAGTAGTACGCGCCACGAGCAGTACTTC	CASSTRHEQYF
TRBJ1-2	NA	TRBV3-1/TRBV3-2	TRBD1	TGTGCCAGCAGCCATCCCGGGACAGCCTATGGCTACACCTTC	CASSHPGTAYGYTF
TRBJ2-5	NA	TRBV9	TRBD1	TGTGCCAGCAGCGTAGGGGACAGGAACTACCAAGAGACCCAGTACTTC	CASSVGDRNYQETQYF
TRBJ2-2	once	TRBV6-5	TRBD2	TGTGCCAGCAGTCCGGGAGGCCATATCGGGGAGCTGTTTTTT	CASSPGGHIGELFF
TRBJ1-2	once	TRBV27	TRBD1	TGTGCCAGCAGTTGGGGCCCGGGACAGGCGAACTATGGCTACACCTTC	CASSWGPGQANYGYTF
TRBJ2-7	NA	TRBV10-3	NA	TGTGCCATCAGTGAGTCGGTCCCCTCCTACGAGCAGTACTTC	CAISESVPSYEQYF
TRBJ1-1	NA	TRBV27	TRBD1	TGTGCCAGCAGTTCCACCCCGGACAGGGTGAGGGGTGAAGCTTTCTTT	CASSSTPDRVRGEAFF
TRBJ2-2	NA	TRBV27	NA	TGTGCCAGCAGTTATGCAGGGCACACCGGGGAGCTGTTTTTT	CASSYAGHTGELFF
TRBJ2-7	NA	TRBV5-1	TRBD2	TGCGCCAGCAGCTTGGATCCTAGCGGGGACTCCTACGAGCAGTACTTC	CASSLDPSGDSYEQYF
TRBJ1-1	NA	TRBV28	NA	TGTGCCAGCAGTTTAATTCGCACTGAAGCTTTCTTT	CASSLIRTEAFF
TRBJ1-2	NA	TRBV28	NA	TGTGCCAGCAGTTTAGGTCCGTTCGGCTACACCTTC	CASSLGPFGYTF
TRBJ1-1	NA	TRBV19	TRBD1	TGTGCCAGTATGTGGGGGACAGGGCCCACTGAAGCTTTCTTT	CASMWGTGPTEAFF
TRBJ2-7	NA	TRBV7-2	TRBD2	TGTGCCAGCAGCTTATTCCGGGGAGGGGACTACGAGCAGTACTTC	CASSLFRGGDYEQYF
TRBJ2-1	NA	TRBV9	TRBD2	TGTGCCAGCAGCGTAGCGTCCATACCTAGCGGGAAAAATGAGCAGTTCTTC	CASSVASIPSGKNEQFF
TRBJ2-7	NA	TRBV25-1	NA	TGTGCCAGCAGTGAACCTACATTCTACTACGAGCAGTACTTC	CASSEPTFYYEQYF
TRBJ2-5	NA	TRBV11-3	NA	TGTGCCAGCAGCCCTCCTCTCCTCCAAGAGACCCAGTACTTC	CASSPPLLQETQYF
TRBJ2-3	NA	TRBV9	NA	TGTGCCAGCAGCCCCCGGACTAGCACAGATACGCAGTATTTT	CASSPRTSTDTQYF
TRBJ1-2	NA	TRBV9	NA	TGTGCCAGCAGCGTAGAAAAGGGGGGCTACACCTTC	CASSVEKGGYTF
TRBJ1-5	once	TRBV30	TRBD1	TGTGCCTGGAGGGGACAGGGCAATCAGCCCCAGCATTTT	CAWRGQGNQPQHF
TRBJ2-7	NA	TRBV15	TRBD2	TGTGCCACCAGCAGAGTAGTGCTGGGTAGCGGGAGCTCCTACGAGCAGTACTTC	CATSRVVLGSGSSYEQYF
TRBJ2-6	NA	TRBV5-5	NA	TGTGCCAGCAGATCGGGACGGAACTCTGGGGCCAACGTCCTGACTTTC	CASRSGRNSGANVLTF
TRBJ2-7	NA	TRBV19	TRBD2	TGTGCCAGTTCCAGACTAGCGGGAGACGAGCAGTACTTC	CASSRLAGDEQYF
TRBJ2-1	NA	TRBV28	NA	TGTGCCAGCAGGCACAGGCTTCTATTCTACAATGAGCAGTTCTTC	CASRHRLLFYNEQFF
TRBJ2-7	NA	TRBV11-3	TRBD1	TGTGCCAGCAGCTCCCCCTCCCCGGGACAGGTGATCTACGAGCAGTACTTC	CASSSPSPGQVIYEQYF
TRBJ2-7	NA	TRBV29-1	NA	TGCAGCGTTGAAGATCGAGGCAACAGCCTCTCCTACGAGCAGTACTTC	CSVEDRGNSLSYEQYF
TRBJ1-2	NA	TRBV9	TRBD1	TGTGCCAGCAGCGTAGCTCGGGACAGGGGGTCAAGAGGCTATGGCTACACCTTC	CASSVARDRGSRGYGYTF
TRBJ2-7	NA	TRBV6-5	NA	TGTGCCAGCAGTCGGGGGATGGCCGAGCAGTACTTC	CASSRGMAEQYF
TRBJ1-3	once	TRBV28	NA	TGTGCCAGCGGGAAGACAATCTCTGGAAACACCATATATTTT	CASGKTISGNTIYF
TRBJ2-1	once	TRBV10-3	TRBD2	TGTGCCACCCAAGAGCGGGAAGGGTATGAGCAGTTCTTC	CATQEREGYEQFF
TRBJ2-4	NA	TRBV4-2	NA	TGTGCCAGCAGCCCAGATTTAGCCAAAAACATTCAGTACTTC	CASSPDLAKNIQYF
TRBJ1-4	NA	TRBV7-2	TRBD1	TGTGCCAGCAGCAGGGGGCGCGAAAAACTGTTTTTT	CASSRGREKLFF
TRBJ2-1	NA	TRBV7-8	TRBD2	TGTGCCAGCAGCTGGACTAGCGGATCCTACAATGAGCAGTTCTTC	CASSWTSGSYNEQFF
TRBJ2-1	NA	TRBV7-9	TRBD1	TGTGCCAGCAGCTCCACCACAGGGGCTCCCGCCGGGTTCTTC	CASSSTTGAPAGFF
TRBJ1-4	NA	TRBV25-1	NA	TGTGCCAGCAGTGAACCTCTCGGGTTTGAAAAACTGTTTTTT	CASSEPLGFEKLFF
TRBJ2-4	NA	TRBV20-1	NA	TGCAGTGCTAGTGGAGGGTATTCAGGCAAAAACATTCAGTACTTC	CSASGGYSGKNIQYF
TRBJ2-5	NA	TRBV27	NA	TGTGCCAGCAGTTTGCTAGAGGGTGGGGGGACCCAGTACTTC	CASSLLEGGGTQYF
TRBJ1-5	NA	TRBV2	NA	TGTGCCAGCAGTGTCAGGTCGGCTCAGCCCCAGCATTTT	CASSVRSAQPQHF
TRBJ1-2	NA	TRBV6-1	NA	TGTGCCAGCAGTGAACAGGACTTTAACTATGGCTACACCTTC	CASSEQDFNYGYTF
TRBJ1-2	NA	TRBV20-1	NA	TGCAGTGCTAGTCGGACGGACTATGGCTACACCTTC	CSASRTDYGYTF
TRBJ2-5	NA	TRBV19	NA	TGTGCCAGTAGTTCCTCTCAAGAGACCCAGTACTTC	CASSSSQETQYF
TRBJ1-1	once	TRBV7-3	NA	TGTGCCAGCAGCTTAGGTAGCGGGAACACTGAAGCTTTCTTT	CASSLGSGNTEAFF
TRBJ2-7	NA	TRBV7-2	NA	TGTGCCAGCAGCCCCAGACTAGAATCTTCCTACGAGCAGTACTTC	CASSPRLESSYEQYF
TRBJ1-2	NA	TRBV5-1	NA	TGCGCCAGCAGCTTGGGGGCAGGCGCGCAAGGCTACACCTTC	CASSLGAGAQGYTF
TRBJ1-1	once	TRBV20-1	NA	TGCAGTGCTAGTCCCCACTTGAACACTGAAGCTTTCTTT	CSASPHLNTEAFF
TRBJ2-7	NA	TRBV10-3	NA	TGTGCCATCAGTGAGGTCGGACGGACCTACGAGCAGTACTTC	CAISEVGRTYEQYF
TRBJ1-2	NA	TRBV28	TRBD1	TGTGCCAGCAGCCCCGGACAGGGTCCTTATGGCTACACCTTC	CASSPGQGPYGYTF
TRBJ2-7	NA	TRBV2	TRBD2	TGTGCCAGCAGCGCGGGACTAGCGGGAAGTAGGTACGAGCAGTACTTC	CASSAGLAGSRYEQYF
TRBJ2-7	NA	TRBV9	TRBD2	TGTGCCAGCTCGGGGGGTGGTGGCTACGAGCAGTACTTC	CASSGGGGYEQYF
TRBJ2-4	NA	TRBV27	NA	TGTGCCAGCAGTTTATACTCCCGCGACATTCAGTACTTC	CASSLYSRDIQYF